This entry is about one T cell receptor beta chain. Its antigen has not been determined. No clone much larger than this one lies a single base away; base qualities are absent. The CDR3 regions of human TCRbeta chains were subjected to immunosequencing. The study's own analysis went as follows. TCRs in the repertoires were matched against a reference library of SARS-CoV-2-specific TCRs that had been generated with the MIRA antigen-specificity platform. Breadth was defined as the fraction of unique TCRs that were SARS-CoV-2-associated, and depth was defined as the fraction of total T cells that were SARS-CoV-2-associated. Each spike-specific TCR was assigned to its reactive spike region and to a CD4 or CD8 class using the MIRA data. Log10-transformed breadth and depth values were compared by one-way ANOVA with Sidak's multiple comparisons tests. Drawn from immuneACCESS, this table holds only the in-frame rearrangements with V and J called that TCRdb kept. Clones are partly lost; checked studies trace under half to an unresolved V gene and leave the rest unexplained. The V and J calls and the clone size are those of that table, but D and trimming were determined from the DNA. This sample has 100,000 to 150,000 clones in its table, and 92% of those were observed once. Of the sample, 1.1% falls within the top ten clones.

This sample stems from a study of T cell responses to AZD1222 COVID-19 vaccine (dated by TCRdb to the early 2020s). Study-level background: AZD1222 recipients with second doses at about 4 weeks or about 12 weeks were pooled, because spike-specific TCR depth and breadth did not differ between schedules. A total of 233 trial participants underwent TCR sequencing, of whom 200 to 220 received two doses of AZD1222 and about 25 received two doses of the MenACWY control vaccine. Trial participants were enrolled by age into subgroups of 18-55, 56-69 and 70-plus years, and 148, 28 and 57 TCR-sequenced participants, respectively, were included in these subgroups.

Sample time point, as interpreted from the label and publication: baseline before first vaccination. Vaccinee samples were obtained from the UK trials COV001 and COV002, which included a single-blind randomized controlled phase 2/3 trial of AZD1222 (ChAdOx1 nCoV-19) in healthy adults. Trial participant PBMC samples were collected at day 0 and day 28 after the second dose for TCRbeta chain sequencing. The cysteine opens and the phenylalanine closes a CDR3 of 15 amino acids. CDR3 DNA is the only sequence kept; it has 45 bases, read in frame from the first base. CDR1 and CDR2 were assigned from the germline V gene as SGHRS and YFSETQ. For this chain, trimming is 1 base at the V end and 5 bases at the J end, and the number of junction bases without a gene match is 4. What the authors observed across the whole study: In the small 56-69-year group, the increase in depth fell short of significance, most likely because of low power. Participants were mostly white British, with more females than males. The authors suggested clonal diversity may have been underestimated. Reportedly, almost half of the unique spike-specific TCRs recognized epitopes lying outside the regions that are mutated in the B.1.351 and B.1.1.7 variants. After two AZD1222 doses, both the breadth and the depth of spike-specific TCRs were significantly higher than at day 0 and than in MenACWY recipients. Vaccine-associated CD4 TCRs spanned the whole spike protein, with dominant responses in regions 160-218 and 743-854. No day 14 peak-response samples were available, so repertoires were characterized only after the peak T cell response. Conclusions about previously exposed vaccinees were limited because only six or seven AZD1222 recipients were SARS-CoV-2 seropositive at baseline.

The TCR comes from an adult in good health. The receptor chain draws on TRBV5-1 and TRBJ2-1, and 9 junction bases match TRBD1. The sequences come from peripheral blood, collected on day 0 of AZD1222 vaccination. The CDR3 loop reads CASSLLGTGHNEQFF. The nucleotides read TGCGCCAGCAGCTTGCTCGGGACAGGGCACAATGAGCAGTTCTTC. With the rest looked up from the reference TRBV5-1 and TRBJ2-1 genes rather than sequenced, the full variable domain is KAGVTQTPRYLIKTRGQQVTLSCSPISGHRSVSWYQQTPGQGLQFLFEYFSETQRNKGNFPGRFSGRQFSNSRSEMNVSTLELGDSALYLCASSLLGTGHNEQFFGPGTRLTVL.